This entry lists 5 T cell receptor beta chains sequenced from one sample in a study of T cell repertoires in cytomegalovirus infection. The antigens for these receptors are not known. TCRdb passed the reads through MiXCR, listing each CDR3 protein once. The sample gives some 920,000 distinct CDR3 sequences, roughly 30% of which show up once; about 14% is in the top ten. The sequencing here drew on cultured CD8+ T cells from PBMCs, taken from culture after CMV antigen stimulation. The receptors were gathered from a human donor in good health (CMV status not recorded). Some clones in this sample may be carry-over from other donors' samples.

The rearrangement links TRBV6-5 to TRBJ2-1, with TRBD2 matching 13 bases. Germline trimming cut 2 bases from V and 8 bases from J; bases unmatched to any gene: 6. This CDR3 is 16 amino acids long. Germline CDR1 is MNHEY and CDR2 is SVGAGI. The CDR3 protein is CASSYETSGGAYEQFF. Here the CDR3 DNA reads TGTGCCAGCAGTTACGAAACTAGCGGGGGGGCGTATGAGCAGTTCTTC.

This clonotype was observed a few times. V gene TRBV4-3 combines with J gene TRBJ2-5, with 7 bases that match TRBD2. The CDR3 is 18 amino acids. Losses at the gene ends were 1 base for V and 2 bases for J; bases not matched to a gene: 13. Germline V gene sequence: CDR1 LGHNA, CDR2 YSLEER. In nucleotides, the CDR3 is TGCGCCAGCAGCCAAGCATATGAGCCCCTAGCGGCACAAGAGACCCAGTACTTC. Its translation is CASSQAYEPLAAQETQYF.

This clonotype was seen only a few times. As DNA, the CDR3 is TGTGCCAGCAGTCTAGGGACAGAGTACGAGCAGTACGTC. It encodes CASSLGTEYEQYV. The chain combines TRBV6-2 or TRBV6-3 with TRBJ2-7; 7 bases map to TRBD1. CDR3 length: 13 residues. The germline gives CDR1 MNHEY, CDR2 SVGEGT. The V segment lost 5 bases and the J segment 4 bases; nucleotides outside the gene matches: 5.

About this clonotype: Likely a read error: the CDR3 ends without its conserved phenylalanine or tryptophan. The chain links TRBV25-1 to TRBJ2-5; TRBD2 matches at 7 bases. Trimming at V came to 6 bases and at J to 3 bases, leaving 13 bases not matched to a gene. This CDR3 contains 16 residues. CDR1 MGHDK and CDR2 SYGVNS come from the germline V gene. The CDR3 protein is CASSGTLSGAKETQYY. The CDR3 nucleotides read TGTGCCAGCAGCGGTACCCTCAGCGGGGCCAAAGAGACCCAGTACTAC.

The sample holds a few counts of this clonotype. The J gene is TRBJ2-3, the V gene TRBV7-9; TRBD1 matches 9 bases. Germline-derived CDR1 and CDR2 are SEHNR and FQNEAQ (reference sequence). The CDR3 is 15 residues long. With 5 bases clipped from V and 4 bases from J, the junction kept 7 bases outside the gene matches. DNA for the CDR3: TGTGCCAGCAGCAATCGGGACAGGGAACCAGATACGCAGTATTTT. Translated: CASSNRDREPDTQYF.